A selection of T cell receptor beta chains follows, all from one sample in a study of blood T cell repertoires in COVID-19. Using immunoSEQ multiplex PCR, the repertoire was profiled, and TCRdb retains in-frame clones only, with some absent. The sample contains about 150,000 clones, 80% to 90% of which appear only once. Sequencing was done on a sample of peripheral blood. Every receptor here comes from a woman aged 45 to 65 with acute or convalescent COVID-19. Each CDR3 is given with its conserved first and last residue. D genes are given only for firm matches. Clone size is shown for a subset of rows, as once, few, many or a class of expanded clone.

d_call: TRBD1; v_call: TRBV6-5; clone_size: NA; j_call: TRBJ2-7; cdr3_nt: TGTGCCAGCAGTACAAGGACAGGGGGTGACTACGAGCAGTACTTC; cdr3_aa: CASSTRTGGDYEQYF
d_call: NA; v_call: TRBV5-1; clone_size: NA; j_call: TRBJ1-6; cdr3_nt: TGCGCCAGCAGCTTGGTGGAGGGGCAAAATTCACCCCTCCACTTT; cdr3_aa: CASSLVEGQNSPLHF
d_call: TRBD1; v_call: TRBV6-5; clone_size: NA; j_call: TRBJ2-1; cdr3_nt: TGTGCCAGCAGTTACGGGACAGGGGAGAGGAATGAGCAGTTCTTC; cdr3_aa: CASSYGTGERNEQFF
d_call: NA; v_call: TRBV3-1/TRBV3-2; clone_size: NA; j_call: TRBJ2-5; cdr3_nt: TGTGCCAGCAGCCAAGTATCAGGGGCCCGGGACCAGTACTTC; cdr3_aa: CASSQVSGARDQYF
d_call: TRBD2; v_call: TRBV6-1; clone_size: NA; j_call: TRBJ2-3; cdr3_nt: TGTGCCAGCAGTGAAAGCGGGGGGAATACAGATACGCAGTATTTT; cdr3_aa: CASSESGGNTDTQYF
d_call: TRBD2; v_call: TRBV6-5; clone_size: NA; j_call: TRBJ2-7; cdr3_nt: TGTGCCAGCGATCTAGCGGGACAGATCTACGAGCAGTACTTC; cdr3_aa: CASDLAGQIYEQYF
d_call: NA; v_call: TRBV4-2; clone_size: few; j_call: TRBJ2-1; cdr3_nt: TGTGCCAGCACCGGGAGCTCCTACAATGAGCAGTTCTTC; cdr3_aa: CASTGSSYNEQFF
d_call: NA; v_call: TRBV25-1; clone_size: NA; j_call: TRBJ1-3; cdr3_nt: TGTGCCAGCCTCTCTGGAAACACCATATATTTT; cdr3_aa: CASLSGNTIYF
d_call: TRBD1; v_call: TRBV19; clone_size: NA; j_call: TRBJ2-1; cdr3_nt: TGTGCCAGCCGACAGGGGTACAATGAGCAGTTCTTC; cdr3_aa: CASRQGYNEQFF
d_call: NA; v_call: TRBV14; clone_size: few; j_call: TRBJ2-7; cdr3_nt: TGTGCCAGCAGCCAACAGCGGGTGGGGCCCTACGAGCAGTACTTC; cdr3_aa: CASSQQRVGPYEQYF
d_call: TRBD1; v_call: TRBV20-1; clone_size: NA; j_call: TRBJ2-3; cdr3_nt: TGCAGTGCTAGAGGACAGGGGGTAGGGTATTTT; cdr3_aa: CSARGQGVGYF
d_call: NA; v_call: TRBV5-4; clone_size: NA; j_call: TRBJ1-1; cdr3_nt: TGTGCCAGCAGCCGATATGGACAGCACACTGAAGCTTTCTTT; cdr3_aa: CASSRYGQHTEAFF
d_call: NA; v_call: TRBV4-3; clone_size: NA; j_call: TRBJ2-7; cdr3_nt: TGCGCCAGCAGCCAAGACTATCGGGAACTCTTCCCTTACGAGCAGTACTTC; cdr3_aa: CASSQDYRELFPYEQYF
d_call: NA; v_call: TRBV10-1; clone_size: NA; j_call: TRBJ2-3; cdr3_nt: TGCGCCAGATACTCAGAGGGAGAGTCAGATACGCAGTATTTT; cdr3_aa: CARYSEGESDTQYF
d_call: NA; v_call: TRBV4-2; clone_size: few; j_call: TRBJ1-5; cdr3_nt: TGTGCCAGCAGCCCTTACAGGTATAGCAATCAGCCCCAGCATTTT; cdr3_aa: CASSPYRYSNQPQHF
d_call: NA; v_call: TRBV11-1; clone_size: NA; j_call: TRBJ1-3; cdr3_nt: TGTGCCAGCAGCTTAGAGCCGAGGAGCTCTGGAAACACCATATATTTT; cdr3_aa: CASSLEPRSSGNTIYF
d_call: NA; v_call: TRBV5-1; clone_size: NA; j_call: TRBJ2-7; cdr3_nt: TGCGCCAGCAGCAACCTACAGGGTGTCTCCTACGAGCAGTACTTC; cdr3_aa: CASSNLQGVSYEQYF
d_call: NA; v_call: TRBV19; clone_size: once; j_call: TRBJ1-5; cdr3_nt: TGTGCCAGTAGGTTCAGGGATCAGCCCCAGCATTTT; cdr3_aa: CASRFRDQPQHF
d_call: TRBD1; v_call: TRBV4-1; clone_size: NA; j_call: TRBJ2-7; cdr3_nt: TGCGCCAGCAGCCTGAGATCCGGGACAGACTACGAGCAGTACTTC; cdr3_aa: CASSLRSGTDYEQYF
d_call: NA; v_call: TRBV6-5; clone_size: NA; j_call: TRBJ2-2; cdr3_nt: TGTGCCAGCAGTTACTCGATGGGGGGGAACACCGGGGAGCTGTTTTTT; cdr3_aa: CASSYSMGGNTGELFF
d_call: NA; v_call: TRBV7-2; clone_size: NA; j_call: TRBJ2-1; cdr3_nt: TGTGCCAGCACCCCAGACTATCACTACAATGAGCAGTTCTTC; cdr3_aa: CASTPDYHYNEQFF
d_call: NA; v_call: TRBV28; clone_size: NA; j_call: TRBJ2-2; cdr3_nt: TGTGCCAGCAGTTTAAGTGGTTTGACAGAGAACACCGGGGAGCTGTTTTTT; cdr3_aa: CASSLSGLTENTGELFF
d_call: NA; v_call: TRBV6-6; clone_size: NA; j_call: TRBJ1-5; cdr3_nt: TGTGCCAGCAGTTACTCGCGGGTTTATAGCAATCAGCCCCAGCATTTT; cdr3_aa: CASSYSRVYSNQPQHF
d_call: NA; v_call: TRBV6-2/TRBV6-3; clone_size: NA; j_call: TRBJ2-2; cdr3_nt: TGTGCCAGCAGTCGCACCGGGGAGCTGTTTTTT; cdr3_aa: CASSRTGELFF
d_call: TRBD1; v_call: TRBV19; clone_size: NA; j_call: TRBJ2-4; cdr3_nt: TGTGCCACTAAAAACCAAGGGACAGTAGCCAAAAACATTCAGTACTTC; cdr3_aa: CATKNQGTVAKNIQYF
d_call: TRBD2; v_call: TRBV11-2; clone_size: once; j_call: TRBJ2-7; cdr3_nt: TGTGCCAGCAGCCGGACTAGCGGGGACTACGAGCAGTACTTC; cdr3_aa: CASSRTSGDYEQYF
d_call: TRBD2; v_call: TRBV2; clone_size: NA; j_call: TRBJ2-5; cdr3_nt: TGTGCCAGCAGGGAGACTAGCGGGCAAGAGACCCAGTACTTC; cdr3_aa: CASRETSGQETQYF